This entry lists 22 T cell receptor beta chains sequenced from one sample in a study of shared clonotypes between healthy human individuals. TCRdb's copy holds only in-frame clones and misses some; the assay was immunoSEQ multiplex PCR. This sample has roughly 2.4 million clones; almost 96% occur once, and the top ten carry roughly 0.13%. Sequenced material: naive CD4+ T cells sorted from blood. Subset indicated: CD45RA+ positively selected. These receptors all come from a man younger than 30 in good health.

The gene calls are TRBV27 and TRBJ2-3; tentatively, D is TRBD2 (5 bases). The CDR3 extends over 13 amino acids. CDR1 is MNHEY and CDR2 is SMNVEV in the germline V gene (reference sequence). The ends were cut back, 6 bases at V and 1 base at J, with 8 bases in the middle. CDR3 sequence reads: CASRRAGTDTQYF. DNA of the CDR3: TGTGCCAGCAGGAGGGCGGGCACAGATACGCAGTATTTT.

This chain uses TRBV18 with TRBJ2-3, with 7 nucleotides matching TRBD2. The CDR3 is made up of 13 amino acids. Per the germline V gene, CDR1 is KGHSH and CDR2 is LQKENI. The junction had 2 bases not matched to a gene; V was cut back by 4 bases and J by 4 bases. The CDR3 nucleotides are TGTGCCAGCTCACTGACTAGCCCAGATACGCAGTATTTT. Residues: CASSLTSPDTQYF. Full variable domain (missing parts from reference TRBV18 and TRBJ2-3): NAGVMQNPRHLVRRRGQEARLRCSPMKGHSHVYWYRQLPEEGLKFMVYLQKENIIDESGMPKERFSAEFPKEGPSILRIQQVVRGDSAAYFCASSLTSPDTQYFGPGTRLTVL.

Only one count was recorded for this clone. V and J are TRBV6-6 and TRBJ1-2; maybe TRBD1 (6 bases). Trimming removed 8 bases at V and 5 bases at J, with 15 bases between. The CDR3 covers 13 residues. Germline lookup yields CDR1 MNHNY and CDR2 SVGAGI (reference sequence). The CDR3 DNA follows: TGTGCCAGCTCCACGGGGGGACAATATGGCTACACCTTC. This codes for CASSTGGQYGYTF.

A few counts support this clone. The chain combines TRBV5-1 with TRBJ1-1; D might be TRBD1 (6 bases). Germline CDR1 SGHRS, CDR2 YFSETQ. V lost 2 bases to trimming and J lost 5 bases, with 13 bases between them. The CDR3 has 14 residues. The CDR3 sequence: CASSFRVQGTEAFF. CDR3 nucleotides: TGCGCCAGCAGCTTCAGGGTCCAGGGGACTGAAGCTTTCTTT.

The chain couples TRBV5-1 to TRBJ2-7, with no clear D. This CDR3 comprises 13 residues. Germline V gene lookup returns CDR1 SGHRS and CDR2 YFSETQ. V lost 2 bases, J lost 5 bases, and 11 bases lay in between. CDR3: CASSFNGFNEQYF. CDR3 DNA: TGCGCCAGCAGCTTTAACGGCTTCAACGAGCAGTACTTC.

The J gene is TRBJ2-3, the V gene TRBV11-2; 7 bases fit TRBD2. The CDR3 is 18 residues long. CDR1 is SGHAT and CDR2 is FQNNGV in the germline V gene. Trimming took 1 base from V and 3 from J; bases not matched to a gene: 13. As DNA, the CDR3 is TGTGCCAGCAGCTTAGTAAGGCGCCCCACGGGGGGAACAGATACGCAGTATTTT. Its translation: CASSLVRRPTGGTDTQYF.

V is TRBV6-1 and J is TRBJ1-6, with D maybe TRBD1 (6 bases). Germline CDR1 reads MNHNS; CDR2 reads SASEGT. The V and J ends lost 7 bases and 7 bases respectively, with 14 bases between them. There are 14 residues in the CDR3. The CDR3 loop reads CASKVAGVNSPLHF. CDR3 DNA sequence: TGTGCCAGCAAGGTGGCAGGGGTGAATTCACCCCTCCACTTT.

This clone was detected only once. CDR3 region: CASSMGGADTEAFF. In DNA form, the CDR3 reads TGTGCCAGTAGTATGGGGGGGGCAGACACTGAAGCTTTCTTT. V is TRBV19 and J is TRBJ1-1; D perhaps matches TRBD1 (6 bases). Germline values: CDR1 LNHDA, CDR2 SQIVND (reference sequence). There are 14 residues in the CDR3. Trimming removed 3 bases at V and 3 bases at J, with 11 bases between. Combining the CDR3 with reference TRBV19 and TRBJ1-1 gives the whole variable domain DGGITQSPKYLFRKEGQNVTLSCEQNLNHDAMYWYRQDPGQGLRLIYYSQIVNDFQKGDIAEGYSVSREKKESFPLTVTSAQKNPTAFYLCASSMGGADTEAFFGQGTRLTVV.

The V gene is TRBV6-1, the J gene TRBJ1-2; a weak D match, TRBD1 (5 bases). The germline V and J ends were trimmed by 4 bases and 7 bases, with 16 bases remaining between them. The CDR3 runs to 14 residues. The germline V gene encodes CDR1 MNHNS and CDR2 SASEGT. As DNA, the CDR3 is TGTGCCAGCAGTGGTCCTACAGGAGAGGGTGGCTACACCTTC. This translates into CASSGPTGEGGYTF.

The chain combines TRBV7-2 with TRBJ1-5; the D is unclear. Trimming took 0 bases from V and 4 from J, leaving 10 bases between them. The CDR3 totals 15 residues. Germline V gene data show CDR1 as SGHTA and CDR2 as FQGNSA. CDR3 loop: CASSLARAENQPQHF. For the CDR3, the DNA is TGTGCCAGCAGCTTAGCGAGGGCGGAAAATCAGCCCCAGCATTTT.

The rearrangement joins TRBV21-1 to TRBJ1-2; TRBD1 is the table's D call and was not checked against the DNA. TRBV21-1 is an annotated pseudogene. The length of the CDR3 is 16 residues. The CDR3 here is CASSKDLRTGEDGYTF. The DNA for the CDR3 is TGTGCCAGCAGCAAAGATCTTAGGACAGGGGAAGATGGCTACACCTTC.

This clone was seen only a few times. Distinct nucleotide sequences in the sample also encode this CDR3. This chain joins TRBV18 and TRBJ1-1; D uncertain. The CDR3 sequence is 13 residues long. Trimming left V 2 bases short and J 1 base short, with 5 bases between. CDR1 and CDR2 (germline): KGHSH, LQKENI. In DNA form, the CDR3 reads TGTGCCAGCTCACCATCCGGGAACACTGAAGCTTTCTTT. Translation: CASSPSGNTEAFF.

The V and J genes are TRBV5-4 and TRBJ2-7, with 10 bases matching TRBD1. This CDR3 contains 15 residues. The ends lost 3 bases at V and 2 bases at J; junction bases unmatched: 5. Germline V gene sequence: CDR1 SGHNT, CDR2 YYREEE (reference sequence). The CDR3 region is CASSSPGTGAYEQYF. CDR3 DNA sequence: TGTGCCAGCAGCTCTCCCGGGACAGGGGCCTACGAGCAGTACTTC.

The chain carries TRBV4-1 and TRBJ1-5; a possible D gene is TRBD1 (5 bases). The CDR3 has 19 residues. Trimming removed 0 bases from V and 0 bases from J, with 18 bases in between. The germline gives CDR1 MGHRA, CDR2 YSYEKL. This CDR3 is CASSQDTGTAAYSNQPQHF. The CDR3 DNA sequence: TGCGCCAGCAGCCAAGATACCGGGACTGCAGCCTATAGCAATCAGCCCCAGCATTTT.

The rearrangement links TRBV7-8 to TRBJ1-2; D gene unclear. The V and J ends lost 1 base and 2 bases respectively, with 8 bases between them. CDR3 size: 14 residues. Looked up from germline, CDR1 is SGHVS and CDR2 is FQNEAQ. CDR3 loop: CASSLGHPNYGYTF. The CDR3 DNA is TGTGCCAGCAGCTTAGGACACCCCAACTATGGCTACACCTTC.

This rearrangement joins TRBV7-2 to TRBJ1-1, with D unclear. Trimming cost V 4 bases and J 0 bases, with 3 bases left between them. Germline values: CDR1 SGHTA, CDR2 FQGNSA. The CDR3 contains 12 residues. Here the CDR3 DNA reads TGTGCCAGCAGCTGGCTGAACACTGAAGCTTTCTTT. Protein sequence: CASSWLNTEAFF.

The CDR3 spells CASRNRGLDTEAFF. In nucleotides, the CDR3 is TGTGCCAGCAGAAACAGGGGGCTGGACACTGAAGCTTTCTTT. V and J are TRBV6-6 and TRBJ1-1; 9 bases agree with TRBD1. The germline V gene has CDR1 MNHNY and CDR2 SVGAGI (reference sequence). The trim removed 6 bases at V and 3 bases at J, leaving 5 bases unmatched. This CDR3 has 14 residues.

With regard to this clone: The same CDR3 is also encoded by other DNA sequences in this sample. The J gene is TRBJ2-7, the V gene TRBV6-5; 9 bases are shared with TRBD1. V shed 6 bases and J 1 base; nucleotides not matched to a gene: 7. The CDR3 is made up of 15 amino acids. Looked up from germline, CDR1 is MNHEY and CDR2 is SVGAGI. CDR3 region: CASRLSGTGSYEQYF. Written as DNA, the CDR3 is TGTGCCAGCAGGCTAAGCGGGACAGGGTCCTACGAGCAGTACTTC.

The chain is built from TRBV19 and TRBJ2-1, with a possible D match to TRBD2 (7 bases). CDR3 length equals 15 residues. Germline CDR1 reads LNHDA; CDR2 reads SQIVND (reference sequence). Trimming shortened V by 5 bases and J by 9 bases, and 20 bases separated the two germline ends. The CDR3 nucleotides read TGTGCCAGTAGTCCCATGGGGGCGGGAGACGGTGAGCAGTTCTTC. Residues: CASSPMGAGDGEQFF.

The chain recombines TRBV6-6 with TRBJ1-2, with D possibly TRBD1 on 5 matching bases. CDR3 length equals 13 residues. The ends were cut back, 4 bases at V and 4 bases at J, with 10 bases in the middle. The germline V gene encodes CDR1 MNHNY and CDR2 SVGAGI (reference sequence). CDR3 DNA: TGTGCCAGCAGTTCACCTGGGGGCTATGGCTACACCTTC. It encodes CASSSPGGYGYTF.

This clone was seen a handful of times. CDR3 sequence: CAISEGQLYYGYTF. The CDR3 coding sequence is TGTGCCATCAGTGAGGGACAGCTATACTATGGCTACACCTTC. This chain links TRBV10-3 with TRBJ1-2; a weak D match, TRBD1 (6 bases). The V end lost 2 bases, the J end lost 3 bases, and 10 bases lay between the germline ends. CDR1 is ENHRY and CDR2 is SYGVKD in the germline V gene. The CDR3 is made up of 14 amino acids.

The chain recombines TRBV19 with TRBJ2-6, with 11 bases matching TRBD2. This CDR3 spans 18 amino acids. The junction had 10 bases not matched to a gene; V was cut back by 5 bases and J by 4 bases. From germline, CDR1 is LNHDA and CDR2 SQIVND (reference sequence). CDR3: CASSGSGTSGPGANVLTF. CDR3 coding DNA: TGTGCCAGTAGTGGTTCCGGGACTAGCGGACCCGGGGCCAACGTCCTGACTTTC.